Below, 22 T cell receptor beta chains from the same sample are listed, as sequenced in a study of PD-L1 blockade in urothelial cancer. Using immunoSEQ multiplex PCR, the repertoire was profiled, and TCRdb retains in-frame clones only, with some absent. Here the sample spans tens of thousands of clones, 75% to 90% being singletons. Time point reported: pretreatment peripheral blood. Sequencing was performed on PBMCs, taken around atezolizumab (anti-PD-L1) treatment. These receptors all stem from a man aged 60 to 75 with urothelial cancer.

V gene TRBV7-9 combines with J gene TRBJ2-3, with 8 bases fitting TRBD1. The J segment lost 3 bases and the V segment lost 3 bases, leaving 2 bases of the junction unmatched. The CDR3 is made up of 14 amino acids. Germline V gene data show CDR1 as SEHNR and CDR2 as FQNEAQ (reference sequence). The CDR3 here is CASSFRQGTDTQYF. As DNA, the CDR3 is TGTGCCAGCAGCTTTAGACAGGGGACAGATACGCAGTATTTT.

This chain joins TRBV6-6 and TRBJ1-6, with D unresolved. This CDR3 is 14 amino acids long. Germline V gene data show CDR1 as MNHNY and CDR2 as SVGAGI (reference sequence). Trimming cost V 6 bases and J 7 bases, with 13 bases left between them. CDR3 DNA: TGTGCCAGCAGGGTAGGACCGGGAAATTCACCCCTCCACTTT. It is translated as CASRVGPGNSPLHF.

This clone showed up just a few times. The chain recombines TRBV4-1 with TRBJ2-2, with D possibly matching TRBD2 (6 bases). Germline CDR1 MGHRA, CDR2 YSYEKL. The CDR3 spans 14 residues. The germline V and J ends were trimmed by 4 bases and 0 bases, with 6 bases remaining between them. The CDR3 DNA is TGCGCCAGCAGCCGCGGGACGAACACCGGGGAGCTGTTTTTT. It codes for CASSRGTNTGELFF.

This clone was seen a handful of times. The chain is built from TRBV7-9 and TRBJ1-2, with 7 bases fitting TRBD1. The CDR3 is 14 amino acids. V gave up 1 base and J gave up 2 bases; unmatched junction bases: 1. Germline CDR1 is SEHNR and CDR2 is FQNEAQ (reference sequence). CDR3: CASSLETGNYGYTF. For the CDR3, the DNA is TGTGCCAGCAGCTTAGAGACAGGGAACTATGGCTACACCTTC.

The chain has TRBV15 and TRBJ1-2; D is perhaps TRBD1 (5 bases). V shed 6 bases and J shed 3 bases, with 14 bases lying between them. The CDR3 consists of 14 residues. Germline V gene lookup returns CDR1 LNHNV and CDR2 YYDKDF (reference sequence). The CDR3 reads CATRDLGGDYGYTF. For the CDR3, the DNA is TGTGCCACCAGGGACCTGGGGGGGGACTATGGCTACACCTTC.

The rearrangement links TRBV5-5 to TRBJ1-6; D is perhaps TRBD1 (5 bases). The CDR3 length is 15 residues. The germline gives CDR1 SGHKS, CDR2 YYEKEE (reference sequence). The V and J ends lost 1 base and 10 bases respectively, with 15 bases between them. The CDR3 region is CASSLWSPTGSPLHF. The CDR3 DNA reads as TGTGCCAGCAGCTTGTGGAGCCCAACAGGCTCACCCCTCCACTTT. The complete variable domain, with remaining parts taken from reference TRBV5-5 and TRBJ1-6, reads DAGVTQSPTHLIKTRGQQVTLRCSPISGHKSVSWYQQVLGQGPQFIFQYYEKEERGRGNFPDRFSARQFPNYSSELNVNALLLGDSALYLCASSLWSPTGSPLHFGNGTRLTVT.

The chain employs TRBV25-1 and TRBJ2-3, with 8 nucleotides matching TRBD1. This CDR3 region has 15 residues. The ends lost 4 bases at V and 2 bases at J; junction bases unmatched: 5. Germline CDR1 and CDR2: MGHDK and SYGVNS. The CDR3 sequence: CASSVRQGTTDTQYF. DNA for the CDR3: TGTGCCAGCAGTGTCAGACAGGGGACCACAGATACGCAGTATTTT.

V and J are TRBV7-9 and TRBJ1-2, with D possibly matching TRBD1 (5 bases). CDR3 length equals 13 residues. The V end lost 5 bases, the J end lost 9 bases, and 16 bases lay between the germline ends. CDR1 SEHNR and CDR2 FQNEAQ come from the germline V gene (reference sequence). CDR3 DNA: TGTGCCAGCAGCCGCCCTGACAGAACCCGCTACACCTTC. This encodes CASSRPDRTRYTF.

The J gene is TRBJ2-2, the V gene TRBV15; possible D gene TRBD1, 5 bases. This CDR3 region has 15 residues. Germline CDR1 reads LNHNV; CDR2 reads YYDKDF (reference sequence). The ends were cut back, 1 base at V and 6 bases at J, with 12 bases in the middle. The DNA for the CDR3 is TGTGCCACCAGCAGAGGGCAGGGTGTGGCCGGGGAGCTGTTTTTT. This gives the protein CATSRGQGVAGELFF.

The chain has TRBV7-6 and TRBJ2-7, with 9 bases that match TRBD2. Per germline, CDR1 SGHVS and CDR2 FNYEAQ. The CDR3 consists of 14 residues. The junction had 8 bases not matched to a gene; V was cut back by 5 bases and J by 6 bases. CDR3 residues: CASSGLAGGLEQYF. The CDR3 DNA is TGTGCCAGCAGCGGATTGGCGGGGGGGCTCGAGCAGTACTTC.

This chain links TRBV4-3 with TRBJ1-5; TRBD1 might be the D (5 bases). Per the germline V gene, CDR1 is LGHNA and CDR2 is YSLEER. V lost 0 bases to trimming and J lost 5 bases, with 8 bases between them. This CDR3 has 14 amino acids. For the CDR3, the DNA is TGCGCCAGCAGCCAAGATTTAGGGGATCAGCCCCAGCATTTT. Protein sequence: CASSQDLGDQPQHF.

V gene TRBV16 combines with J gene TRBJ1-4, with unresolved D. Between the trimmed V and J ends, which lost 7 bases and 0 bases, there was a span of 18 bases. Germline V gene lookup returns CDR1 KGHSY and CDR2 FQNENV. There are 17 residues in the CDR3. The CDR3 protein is CASTHLVDFTTNEKLFF. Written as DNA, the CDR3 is TGTGCCAGCACCCATTTAGTTGACTTTACAACTAATGAAAAACTGTTTTTT.

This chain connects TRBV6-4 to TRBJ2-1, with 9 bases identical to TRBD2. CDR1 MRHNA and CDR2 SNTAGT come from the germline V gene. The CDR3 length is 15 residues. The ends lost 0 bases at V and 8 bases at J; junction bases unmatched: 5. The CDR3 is CASSDSAGGKDEQFF. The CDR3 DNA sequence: TGTGCCAGCAGTGACTCGGCGGGGGGGAAAGATGAGCAGTTCTTC.

The chain's CDR3 is CASSLDGTSAYEQYF. CDR3 sequence (DNA): TGTGCCAGCAGCTTAGATGGGACTAGCGCCTACGAGCAGTACTTC. The V gene is TRBV7-2, the J gene TRBJ2-7; 10 nucleotides align to TRBD2. V lost 1 base, J lost 2 bases, and 2 bases stayed unmatched. The CDR3 extends over 15 amino acids. The germline gives CDR1 SGHTA, CDR2 FQGNSA.

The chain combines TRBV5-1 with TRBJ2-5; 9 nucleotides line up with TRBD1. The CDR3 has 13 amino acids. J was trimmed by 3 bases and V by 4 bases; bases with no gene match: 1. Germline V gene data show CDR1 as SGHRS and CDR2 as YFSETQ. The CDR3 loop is CASSRTGEETQYF. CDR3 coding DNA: TGCGCCAGCAGCCGGACAGGGGAAGAGACCCAGTACTTC.

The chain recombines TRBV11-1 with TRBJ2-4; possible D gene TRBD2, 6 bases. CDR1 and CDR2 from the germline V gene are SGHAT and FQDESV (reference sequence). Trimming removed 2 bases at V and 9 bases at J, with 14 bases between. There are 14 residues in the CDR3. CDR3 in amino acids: CASSLSRDLSIQYF. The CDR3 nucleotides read TGTGCCAGCAGCTTATCTCGGGACTTAAGCATTCAGTACTTC.

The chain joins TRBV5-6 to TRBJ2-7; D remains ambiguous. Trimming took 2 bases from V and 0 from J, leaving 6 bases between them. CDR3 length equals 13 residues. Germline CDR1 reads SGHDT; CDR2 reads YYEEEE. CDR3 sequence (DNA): TGTGCCAGCAGCTTCACGGGCTCCTACGAGCAGTACTTC. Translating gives CASSFTGSYEQYF.

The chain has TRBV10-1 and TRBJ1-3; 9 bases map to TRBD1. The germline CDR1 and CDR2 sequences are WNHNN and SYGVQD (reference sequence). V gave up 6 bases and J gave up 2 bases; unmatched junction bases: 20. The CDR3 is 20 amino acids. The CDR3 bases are TGCGCCAGCAGGGGGACAGGGAAGGAAGTTTGGGATCGGGCTGGAAACACCATATATTTT. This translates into CASRGTGKEVWDRAGNTIYF.

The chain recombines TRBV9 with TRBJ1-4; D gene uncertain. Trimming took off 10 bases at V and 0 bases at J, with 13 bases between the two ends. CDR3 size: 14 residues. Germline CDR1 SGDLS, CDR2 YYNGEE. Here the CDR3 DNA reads TGTGCCCGCTTGAACGGGGCAACTAATGAAAAACTGTTTTTT. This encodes CARLNGATNEKLFF. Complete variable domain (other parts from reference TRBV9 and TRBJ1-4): DSGVTQTPKHLITATGQRVTLRCSPRSGDLSVYWYQQSLDQGLQFLIQYYNGEERAKGNILERFSAQQFPDLHSELNLSSLELGDSALYFCARLNGATNEKLFFGSGTQLSVL.

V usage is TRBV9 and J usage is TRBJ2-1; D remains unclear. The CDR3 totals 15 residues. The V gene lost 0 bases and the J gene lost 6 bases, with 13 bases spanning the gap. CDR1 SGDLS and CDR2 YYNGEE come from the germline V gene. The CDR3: CASSVGSILINEQFF. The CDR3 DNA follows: TGTGCCAGCAGCGTAGGTAGTATATTGATCAATGAGCAGTTCTTC.

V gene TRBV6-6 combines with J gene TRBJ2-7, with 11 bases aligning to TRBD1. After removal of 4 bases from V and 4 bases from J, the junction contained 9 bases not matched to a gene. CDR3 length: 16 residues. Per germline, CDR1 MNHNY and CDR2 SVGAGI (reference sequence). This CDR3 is CASSWTGQGGGYEQYF. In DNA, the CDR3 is TGTGCCAGCAGTTGGACGGGACAGGGGGGCGGGTACGAGCAGTACTTC.

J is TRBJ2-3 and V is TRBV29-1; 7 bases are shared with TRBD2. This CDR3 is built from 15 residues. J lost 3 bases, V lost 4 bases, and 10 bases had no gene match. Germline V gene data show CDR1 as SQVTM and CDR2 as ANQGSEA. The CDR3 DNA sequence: TGCAGCGTTGCGGGACTCCGGGGGGAAACAGATACGCAGTATTTT. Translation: CSVAGLRGETDTQYF.